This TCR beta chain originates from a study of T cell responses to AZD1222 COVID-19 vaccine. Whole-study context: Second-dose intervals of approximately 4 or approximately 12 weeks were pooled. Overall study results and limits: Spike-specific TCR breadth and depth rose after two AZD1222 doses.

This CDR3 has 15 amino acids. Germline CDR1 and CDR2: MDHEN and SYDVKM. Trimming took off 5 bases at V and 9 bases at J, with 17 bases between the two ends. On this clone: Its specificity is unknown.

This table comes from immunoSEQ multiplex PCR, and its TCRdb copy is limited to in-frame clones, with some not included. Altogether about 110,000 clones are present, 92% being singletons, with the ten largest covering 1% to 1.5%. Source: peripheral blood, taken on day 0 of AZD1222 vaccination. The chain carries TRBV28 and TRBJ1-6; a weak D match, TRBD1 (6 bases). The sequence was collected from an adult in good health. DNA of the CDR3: TGTGCCAGCAGTCTCCCGATAGGGGGTGGTTCACCCCTCCACTTT. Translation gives CASSLPIGGGSPLHF.